This is a list of T cell receptor beta chains from one sample in a study of T cell responses to AZD1222 COVID-19 vaccine. Sequencing used immunoSEQ multiplex PCR; TCRdb keeps in-frame clones, though not all of them. The sample includes 85,000 to 100,000 clones, just over 85% of them seen just once. Sequenced material: peripheral blood, taken on day 0 of AZD1222 vaccination. Every receptor here comes from an adult in good health. Each CDR3 is given with its conserved first and last residue. Each record gives: CDR3 length, V gene, clone size, J gene, D gene, CDR3 DNA, CDR3 protein. A D gene is named only where the DNA matches it firmly. Rows give clone size only sometimes, using once, few, many, or a class for an expanded clone.

cdr3_length: 14
v_call: TRBV24-1
clone_size: -
j_call: TRBJ2-2
d_call: TRBD1
cdr3_nt: TGTGCCACCACGGGACAGTCGAACACCGGGGAGCTGTTTTTT
cdr3_aa: CATTGQSNTGELFF

cdr3_length: 16
v_call: TRBV7-9
clone_size: once
j_call: TRBJ2-2
d_call: -
cdr3_nt: TGTGCCAGCAGCTTTGGGGTGACAAAGCGTGGCCGGGAGCTGTTTTTT
cdr3_aa: CASSFGVTKRGRELFF

cdr3_length: 12
v_call: TRBV7-3
clone_size: -
j_call: TRBJ2-1
d_call: -
cdr3_nt: TGTGCCAGCAGCCACTATGGAGACAAGCAGTTCTTC
cdr3_aa: CASSHYGDKQFF

cdr3_length: 12
v_call: TRBV24-1
clone_size: -
j_call: TRBJ2-7
d_call: -
cdr3_nt: TGTGCCACCAGTGATTTGTTGAGCGAGCAGTACTTC
cdr3_aa: CATSDLLSEQYF

cdr3_length: 15
v_call: TRBV10-3
clone_size: -
j_call: TRBJ2-1
d_call: -
cdr3_nt: TGTGCCATCAGTGAGCGGGGAAGCTCCTACAATGAGCAGTTCTTC
cdr3_aa: CAISERGSSYNEQFF

cdr3_length: 13
v_call: TRBV29-1
clone_size: -
j_call: TRBJ1-1
d_call: -
cdr3_nt: TGCAGCGCCTCAGAAATGGAGAACACTGAAGCTTTCTTT
cdr3_aa: CSASEMENTEAFF

cdr3_length: 12
v_call: TRBV11-2
clone_size: -
j_call: TRBJ2-7
d_call: -
cdr3_nt: TGTGCCAGCAGCTTAGTTTTCTACGAGCAGTACTTC
cdr3_aa: CASSLVFYEQYF

cdr3_length: 13
v_call: TRBV9
clone_size: -
j_call: TRBJ1-4
d_call: -
cdr3_nt: TGTGCCAGCAGCGTTGGGGCTAATGAAAAACTGTTTTTT
cdr3_aa: CASSVGANEKLFF

cdr3_length: 18
v_call: TRBV21-1
clone_size: -
j_call: TRBJ2-3
d_call: -
cdr3_nt: TGTGCCAGCAGCAAACATAGGGCCGCCAGGGACGGCACAGATACGCAGTATTTT
cdr3_aa: CASSKHRAARDGTDTQYF

cdr3_length: 12
v_call: TRBV29-1
clone_size: once
j_call: TRBJ2-7
d_call: -
cdr3_nt: TGCAGCGTTGACCCGAGCTCCTACGAGCAGTACTTC
cdr3_aa: CSVDPSSYEQYF

cdr3_length: 17
v_call: TRBV7-9
clone_size: once
j_call: TRBJ1-3
d_call: TRBD1
cdr3_nt: TGTGCCAGCAGCTCCTATCTAAGGGACAGATCTGGAAACACCATATATTTT
cdr3_aa: CASSSYLRDRSGNTIYF

cdr3_length: 13
v_call: TRBV27
clone_size: -
j_call: TRBJ1-5
d_call: TRBD1
cdr3_nt: TGTGCCAGCAGTTCAGACAGGGATGGGCCCCAGCATTTT
cdr3_aa: CASSSDRDGPQHF

cdr3_length: 15
v_call: TRBV6-5
clone_size: -
j_call: TRBJ1-2
d_call: TRBD1
cdr3_nt: TGTGCCAGCAGGCCGGGACAGCTATCTAACTATGGCTACACCTTC
cdr3_aa: CASRPGQLSNYGYTF

cdr3_length: 16
v_call: TRBV3-1/TRBV3-2
clone_size: -
j_call: TRBJ2-3
d_call: TRBD1
cdr3_nt: TGTGCCAGCAGCCAGGATATCGGGACAGGGACAGATACGCAGTATTTT
cdr3_aa: CASSQDIGTGTDTQYF

cdr3_length: 14
v_call: TRBV4-3
clone_size: -
j_call: TRBJ2-3
d_call: -
cdr3_nt: TGCGCCAGCAGCCAAGGGGAGACGGGAGATACGCAGTATTTT
cdr3_aa: CASSQGETGDTQYF

cdr3_length: 12
v_call: TRBV29-1
clone_size: few
j_call: TRBJ2-5
d_call: -
cdr3_nt: TGCAGCTCCCGGGGCAGAGGAGAGACCCAGTACTTC
cdr3_aa: CSSRGRGETQYF

cdr3_length: 17
v_call: TRBV19
clone_size: -
j_call: TRBJ2-3
d_call: TRBD1
cdr3_nt: TGTGCCAGTAGTATCTCCGGGACAGGGGGTTTCACAGATACGCAGTATTTT
cdr3_aa: CASSISGTGGFTDTQYF

cdr3_length: 12
v_call: TRBV6-5
clone_size: -
j_call: TRBJ1-1
d_call: -
cdr3_nt: TGTGCCAGCAGCCAAGGAAGAACTGAAGCTTTCTTT
cdr3_aa: CASSQGRTEAFF

cdr3_length: 15
v_call: TRBV18
clone_size: -
j_call: TRBJ1-1
d_call: TRBD1
cdr3_nt: TGTGCCAGCTCACCAGGGACAGGGGCGAACACTGAAGCTTTCTTT
cdr3_aa: CASSPGTGANTEAFF

cdr3_length: 13
v_call: TRBV19
clone_size: -
j_call: TRBJ1-2
d_call: TRBD1
cdr3_nt: TGTGCCAAAGGACAGGGCGGTGGGTATGGCTACACCTTC
cdr3_aa: CAKGQGGGYGYTF

cdr3_length: 15
v_call: TRBV7-2
clone_size: -
j_call: TRBJ2-5
d_call: TRBD2
cdr3_nt: TGTGCCAGCAGCTTAGCTCTAGCGGGAGGAGAGACCCAGTACTTC
cdr3_aa: CASSLALAGGETQYF

cdr3_length: 13
v_call: TRBV2
clone_size: few
j_call: TRBJ1-1
d_call: -
cdr3_nt: TGTGCCAGCAGTTGGGCACCGAACACTGAAGCTTTCTTT
cdr3_aa: CASSWAPNTEAFF

cdr3_length: 14
v_call: TRBV7-9
clone_size: -
j_call: TRBJ2-7
d_call: -
cdr3_nt: TGTGCCAGCTCCGAAGGGACAAACTCCTACGAGCAGTACTTC
cdr3_aa: CASSEGTNSYEQYF

cdr3_length: 16
v_call: TRBV5-5
clone_size: -
j_call: TRBJ2-1
d_call: -
cdr3_nt: TGTGCCAGCAGCTTGGTGGGGGTGGGCTCCTACAATGAGCAGTTCTTC
cdr3_aa: CASSLVGVGSYNEQFF

cdr3_length: 14
v_call: TRBV7-9
clone_size: -
j_call: TRBJ1-5
d_call: -
cdr3_nt: TGTGCCAGCAGCCTTGGGCAGGGCATCCAGCCCCAGCATTTT
cdr3_aa: CASSLGQGIQPQHF

cdr3_length: 19
v_call: TRBV5-1
clone_size: -
j_call: TRBJ2-2
d_call: TRBD2
cdr3_nt: TGCGCCAGCAGCCAGGAAGGGACCGCTCGTGCGGGAGATCCCGGGGAGCTGTTTTTT
cdr3_aa: CASSQEGTARAGDPGELFF

cdr3_length: 13
v_call: TRBV15
clone_size: -
j_call: TRBJ2-2
d_call: -
cdr3_nt: TGTGCCACCAGCAGAGCCATGCAAGGGGAGCTGTTTTTT
cdr3_aa: CATSRAMQGELFF

cdr3_length: 16
v_call: TRBV11-2
clone_size: once
j_call: TRBJ2-3
d_call: TRBD1
cdr3_nt: TGTGCCAGCAGCTTCCCCGGGACAGCCCCCACAGATACGCAGTATTTT
cdr3_aa: CASSFPGTAPTDTQYF

cdr3_length: 12
v_call: TRBV19
clone_size: -
j_call: TRBJ1-1
d_call: -
cdr3_nt: TGTGCCAGTAGTCGGGCAAACGGGGGAGCTTTCTTT
cdr3_aa: CASSRANGGAFF

cdr3_length: 14
v_call: TRBV10-1
clone_size: -
j_call: TRBJ1-2
d_call: -
cdr3_nt: TGCGCCAGCAGTGATGGGGGGACTAACTATGGCTACACCTTC
cdr3_aa: CASSDGGTNYGYTF